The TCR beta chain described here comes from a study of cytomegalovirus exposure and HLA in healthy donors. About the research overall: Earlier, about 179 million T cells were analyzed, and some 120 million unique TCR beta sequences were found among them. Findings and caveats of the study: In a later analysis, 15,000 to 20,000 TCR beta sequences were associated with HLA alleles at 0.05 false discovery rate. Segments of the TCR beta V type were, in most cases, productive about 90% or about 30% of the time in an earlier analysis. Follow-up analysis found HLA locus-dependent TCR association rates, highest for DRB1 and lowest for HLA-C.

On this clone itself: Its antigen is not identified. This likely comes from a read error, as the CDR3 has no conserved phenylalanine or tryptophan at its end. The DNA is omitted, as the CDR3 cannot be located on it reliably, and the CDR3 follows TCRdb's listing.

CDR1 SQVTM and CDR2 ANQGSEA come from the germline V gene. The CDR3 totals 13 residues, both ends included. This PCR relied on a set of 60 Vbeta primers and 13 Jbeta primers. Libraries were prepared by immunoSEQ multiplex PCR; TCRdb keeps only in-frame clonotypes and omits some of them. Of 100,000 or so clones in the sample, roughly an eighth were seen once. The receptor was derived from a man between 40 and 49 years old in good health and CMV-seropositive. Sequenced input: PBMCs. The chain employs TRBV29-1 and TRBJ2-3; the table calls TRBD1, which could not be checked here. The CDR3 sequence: CSVERSGGTEIHL.